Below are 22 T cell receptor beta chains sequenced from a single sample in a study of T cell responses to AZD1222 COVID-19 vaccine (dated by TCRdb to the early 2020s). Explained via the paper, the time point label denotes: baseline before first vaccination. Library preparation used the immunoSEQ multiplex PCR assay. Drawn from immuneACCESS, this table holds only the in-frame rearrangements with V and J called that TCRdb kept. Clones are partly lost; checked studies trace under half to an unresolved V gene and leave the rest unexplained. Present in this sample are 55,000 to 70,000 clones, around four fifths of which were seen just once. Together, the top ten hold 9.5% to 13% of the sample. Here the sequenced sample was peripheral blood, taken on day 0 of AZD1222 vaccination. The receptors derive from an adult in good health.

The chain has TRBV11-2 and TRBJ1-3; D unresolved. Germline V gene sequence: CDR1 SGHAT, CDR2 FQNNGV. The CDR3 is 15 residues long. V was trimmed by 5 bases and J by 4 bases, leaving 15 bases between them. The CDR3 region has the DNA TGTGCCAGCAGCCCTACCAGGACCTGGGGAAACACCATATATTTT. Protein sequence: CASSPTRTWGNTIYF.

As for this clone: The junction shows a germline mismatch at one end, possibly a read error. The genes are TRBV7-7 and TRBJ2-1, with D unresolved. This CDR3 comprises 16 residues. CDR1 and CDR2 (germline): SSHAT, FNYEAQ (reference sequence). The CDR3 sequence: CASSLGLVARYNEQFF. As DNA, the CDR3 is TGTGCTAGCAGCTTAGGTCTTGTCGCCCGCTACAATGAGCAGTTCTTC.

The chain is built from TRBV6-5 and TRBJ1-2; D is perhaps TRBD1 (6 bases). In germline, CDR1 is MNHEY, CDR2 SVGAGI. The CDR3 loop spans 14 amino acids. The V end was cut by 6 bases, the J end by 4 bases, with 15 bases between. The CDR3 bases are TGTGCCAGCAGCAGACCGGACAGCTTCTATGGCTACACCTTC. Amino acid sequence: CASSRPDSFYGYTF.

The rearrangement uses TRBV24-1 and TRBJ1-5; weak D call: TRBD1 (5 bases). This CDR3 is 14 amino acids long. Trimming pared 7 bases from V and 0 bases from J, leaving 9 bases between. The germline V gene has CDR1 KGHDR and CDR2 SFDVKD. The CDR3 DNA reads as TGTGCCACCAGGGGGGACGGTAGCAATCAGCCCCAGCATTTT. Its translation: CATRGDGSNQPQHF.

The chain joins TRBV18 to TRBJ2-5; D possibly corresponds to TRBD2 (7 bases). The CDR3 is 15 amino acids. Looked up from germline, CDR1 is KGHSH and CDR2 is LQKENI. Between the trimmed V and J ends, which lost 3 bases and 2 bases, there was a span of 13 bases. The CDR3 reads CASSPEGGIQETQYF. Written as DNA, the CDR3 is TGTGCCAGCTCACCTGAGGGGGGGATACAAGAGACCCAGTACTTC.

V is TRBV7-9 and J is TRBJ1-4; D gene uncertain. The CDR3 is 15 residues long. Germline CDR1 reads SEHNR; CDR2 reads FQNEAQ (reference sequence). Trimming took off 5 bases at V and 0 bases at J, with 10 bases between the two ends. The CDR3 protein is CASSLFGATNEKLFF. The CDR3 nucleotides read TGTGCCAGCAGCCTCTTTGGTGCAACTAATGAAAAACTGTTTTTT.

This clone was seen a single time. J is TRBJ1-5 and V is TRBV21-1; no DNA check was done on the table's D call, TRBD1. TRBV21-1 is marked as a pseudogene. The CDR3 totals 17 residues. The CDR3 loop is CASSKPPRQGRNQPQHF. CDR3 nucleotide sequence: TGTGCCAGCAGCAAACCCCCGAGGCAGGGCAGGAATCAGCCCCAGCATTTT.

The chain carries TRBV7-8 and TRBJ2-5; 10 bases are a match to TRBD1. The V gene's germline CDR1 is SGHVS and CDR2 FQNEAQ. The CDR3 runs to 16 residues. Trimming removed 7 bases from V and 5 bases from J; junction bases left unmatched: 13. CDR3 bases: TGTGCCAGCACCGTCTCCGGGACAGGGGTTTGGGAGACCCAGTACTTC. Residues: CASTVSGTGVWETQYF.

The CDR3 reads CASSFLAGPSGELFF. In DNA, the CDR3 is TGTGCCAGCAGTTTCCTAGCGGGGCCGTCGGGGGAGCTGTTTTTT. The gene calls are TRBV2 and TRBJ2-2; TRBD2 matches 9 bases. Germline trimming cut 5 bases from V and 8 bases from J; bases unmatched to any gene: 9. Germline loops: CDR1 SNHLY, CDR2 FYNNEI. The CDR3 is made up of 15 amino acids.

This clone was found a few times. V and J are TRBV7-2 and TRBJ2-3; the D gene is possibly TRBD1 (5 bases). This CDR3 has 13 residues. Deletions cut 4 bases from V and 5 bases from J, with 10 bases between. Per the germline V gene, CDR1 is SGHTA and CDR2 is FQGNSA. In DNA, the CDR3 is TGTGCCAGCAGCTACAGGTCTGGAGATACGCAGTATTTT. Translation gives CASSYRSGDTQYF.

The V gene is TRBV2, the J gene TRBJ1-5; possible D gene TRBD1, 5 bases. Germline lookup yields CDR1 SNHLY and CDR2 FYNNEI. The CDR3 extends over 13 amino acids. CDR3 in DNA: TGTGGCACAGCAGTGACGGGGGATCAGCCCCAGCATTTT. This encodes CGTAVTGDQPQHF.

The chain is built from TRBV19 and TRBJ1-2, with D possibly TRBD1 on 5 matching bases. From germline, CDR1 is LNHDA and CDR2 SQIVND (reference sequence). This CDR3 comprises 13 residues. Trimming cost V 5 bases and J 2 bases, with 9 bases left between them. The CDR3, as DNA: TGTGCCAGTAGTCACCGGGACAACTATGGCTACACCTTC. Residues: CASSHRDNYGYTF.

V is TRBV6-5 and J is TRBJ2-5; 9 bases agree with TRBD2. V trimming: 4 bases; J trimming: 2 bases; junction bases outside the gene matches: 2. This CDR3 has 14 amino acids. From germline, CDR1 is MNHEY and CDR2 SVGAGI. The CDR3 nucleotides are TGTGCCAGCAGTTCTAGCGGGGAACAAGAGACCCAGTACTTC. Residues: CASSSSGEQETQYF.

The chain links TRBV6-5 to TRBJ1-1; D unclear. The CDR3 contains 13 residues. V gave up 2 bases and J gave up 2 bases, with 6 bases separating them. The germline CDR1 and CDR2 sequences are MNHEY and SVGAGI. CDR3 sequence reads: CASSYMGNTEAFF. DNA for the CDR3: TGTGCCAGCAGTTACATGGGCAACACTGAAGCTTTCTTT.

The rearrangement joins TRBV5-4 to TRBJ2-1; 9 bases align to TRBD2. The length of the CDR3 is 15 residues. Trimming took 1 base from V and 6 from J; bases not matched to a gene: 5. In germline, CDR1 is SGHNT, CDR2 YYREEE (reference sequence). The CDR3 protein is CASSLLRGGGNEQFF. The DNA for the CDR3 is TGTGCCAGCAGCTTGCTTCGCGGGGGGGGCAATGAGCAGTTCTTC.

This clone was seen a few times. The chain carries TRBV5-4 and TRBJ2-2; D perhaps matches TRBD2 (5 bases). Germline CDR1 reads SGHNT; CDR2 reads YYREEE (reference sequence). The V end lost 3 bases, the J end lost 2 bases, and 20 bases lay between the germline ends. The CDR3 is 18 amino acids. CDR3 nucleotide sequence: TGTGCCAGCAGCTCGGGCCTTGGGAGACACCAAAACACCGGGGAGCTGTTTTTT. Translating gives CASSSGLGRHQNTGELFF. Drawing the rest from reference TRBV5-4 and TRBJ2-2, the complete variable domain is ETGVTQSPTHLIKTRGQQVTLRCSSQSGHNTVSWYQQALGQGPQFIFQYYREEENGRGNFPPRFSGLQFPNYSSELNVNALELDDSALYLCASSSGLGRHQNTGELFFGEGSRLTVL.

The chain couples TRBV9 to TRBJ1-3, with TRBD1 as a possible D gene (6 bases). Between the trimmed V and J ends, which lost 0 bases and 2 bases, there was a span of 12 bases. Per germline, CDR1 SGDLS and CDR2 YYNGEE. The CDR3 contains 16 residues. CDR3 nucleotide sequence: TGTGCCAGCAGCGTAGGACGGGCAGGGGCTGGAAACACCATATATTTT. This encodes CASSVGRAGAGNTIYF.

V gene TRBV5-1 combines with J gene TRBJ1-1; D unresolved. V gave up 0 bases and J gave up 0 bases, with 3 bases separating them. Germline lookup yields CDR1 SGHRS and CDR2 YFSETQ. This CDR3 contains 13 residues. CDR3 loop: CASSLGVNTEAFF. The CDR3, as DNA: TGCGCCAGCAGCTTGGGAGTGAACACTGAAGCTTTCTTT. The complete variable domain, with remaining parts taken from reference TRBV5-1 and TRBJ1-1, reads KAGVTQTPRYLIKTRGQQVTLSCSPISGHRSVSWYQQTPGQGLQFLFEYFSETQRNKGNFPGRFSGRQFSNSRSEMNVSTLELGDSALYLCASSLGVNTEAFFGQGTRLTVV.

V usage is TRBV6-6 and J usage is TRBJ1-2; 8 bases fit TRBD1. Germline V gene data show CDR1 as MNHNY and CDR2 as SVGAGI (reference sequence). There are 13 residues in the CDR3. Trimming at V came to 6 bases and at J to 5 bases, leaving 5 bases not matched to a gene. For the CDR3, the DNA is TGTGCCAGCAGCCCGGACAGGGCATATGGCTACACCTTC. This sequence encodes CASSPDRAYGYTF.

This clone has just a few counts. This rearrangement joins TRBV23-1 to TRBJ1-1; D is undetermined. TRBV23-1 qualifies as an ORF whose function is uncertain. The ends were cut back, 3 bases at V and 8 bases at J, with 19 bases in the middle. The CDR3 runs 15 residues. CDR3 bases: TGCGCCAGCAGTCACTTCCAGCGGTACACTGCCGAAGCTTTCTTT. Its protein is CASSHFQRYTAEAFF.

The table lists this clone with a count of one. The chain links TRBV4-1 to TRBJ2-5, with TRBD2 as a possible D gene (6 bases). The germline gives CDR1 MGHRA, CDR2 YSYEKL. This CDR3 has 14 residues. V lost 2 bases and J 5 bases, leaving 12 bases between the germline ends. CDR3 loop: CASSQIGGEETQYF. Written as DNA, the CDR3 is TGCGCCAGCAGCCAAATCGGGGGAGAGGAGACCCAGTACTTC.

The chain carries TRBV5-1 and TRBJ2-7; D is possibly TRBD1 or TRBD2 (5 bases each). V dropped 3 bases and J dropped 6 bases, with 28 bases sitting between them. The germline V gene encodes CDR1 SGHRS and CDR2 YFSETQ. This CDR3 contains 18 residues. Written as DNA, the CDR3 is TGCGCCAGCAGCTCATTAATGACAGCCGGACTCCTTTCTATCGAGCAGTACTTC. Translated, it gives CASSSLMTAGLLSIEQYF.